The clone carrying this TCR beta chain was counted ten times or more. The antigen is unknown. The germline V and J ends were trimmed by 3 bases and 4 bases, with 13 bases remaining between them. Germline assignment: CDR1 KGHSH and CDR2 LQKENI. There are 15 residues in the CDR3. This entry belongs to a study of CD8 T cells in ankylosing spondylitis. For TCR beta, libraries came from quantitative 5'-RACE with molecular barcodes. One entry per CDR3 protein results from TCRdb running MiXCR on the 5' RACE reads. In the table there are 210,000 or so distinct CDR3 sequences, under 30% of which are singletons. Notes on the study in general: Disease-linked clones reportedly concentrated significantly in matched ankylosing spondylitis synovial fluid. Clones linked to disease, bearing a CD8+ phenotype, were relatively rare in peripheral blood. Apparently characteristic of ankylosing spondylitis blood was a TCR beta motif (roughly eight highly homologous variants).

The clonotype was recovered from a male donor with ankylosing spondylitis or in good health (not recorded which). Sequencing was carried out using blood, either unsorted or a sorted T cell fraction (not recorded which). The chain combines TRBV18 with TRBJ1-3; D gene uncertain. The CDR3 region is CASSPSGLVGNTIYF. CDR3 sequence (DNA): TGTGCCAGCTCACCGTCGGGCTTGGTAGGAAACACCATATATTTT.